The text below deals with one T cell receptor (beta chain). Its antigen is undetermined. Several immunoSEQ plates received, in even portions, the genomic DNA of each subset. The table came from immunoSEQ multiplex PCR; TCRdb's copy has only in-frame clones and leaves some out. This sample has 2.3 million or so clones, with roughly 93% found just once. This entry comes from a study of shared clonotypes between healthy human individuals. Findings and caveats of the study: The study's rarefaction showed incomplete sorted-subset sequencing despite large depth. The naive CD4 repertoires of a handful of donors were compared, and roughly 5% of clonotypes were shared. Blood was the only sampled material, and tissue repertoires likely differ.

The CDR3 has 15 residues. Trimming cost V 4 bases and J 7 bases; bases outside gene matches: 7. Germline V gives CDR1 SEHNR, CDR2 FQNEAQ (reference sequence). The clonotype originates from a man aged 18 to 30 in good health. Some clones in this sample may be carry-over from other donors' samples. The sample taken for sequencing was naive CD4+ T cells from PBMCs. Subset described: CD45RA+ positively selected. V is TRBV7-9 and J is TRBJ1-6; the match to TRBD1 covers 7 bases. Here the CDR3 reads CASSYRDRPNSPLHF. Here the CDR3 DNA reads TGTGCCAGCAGCTACCGGGACAGACCGAATTCACCCCTCCACTTT.